The sample holds a few counts of the clone carrying this T cell receptor beta chain. Its antigen is unidentified. Synthesis of TCR cDNA relied on 5'RACE template switching, which attached a universal primer site and UMIs. One entry per CDR3 protein results from TCRdb running MiXCR on the 5' RACE reads. The repertoire has around 300,000 distinct CDR3 sequences, about 4.5% of them found once; the top ten carry approximately 19%. This sample was taken from a study of T cells after yellow fever vaccination. Across the whole study: Libraries from low-cell-number fractions were prepared with the SMART-Seq v4 Ultra Low Input RNA kit.

V was shortened by 2 bases and J by 7 bases, with 21 bases between the two germline ends. CDR1 is SGDLS and CDR2 is YYNGEE in the germline V gene. The length of the CDR3 is 16 residues. General observations from the study: Abundant clonotypes (contaminants from the bulk population) could be present in FACS-sorted repertoires. Most clones from primary vaccination resurfaced after the booster (about 95% CD4, over 85% CD8).

This rearrangement joins TRBV9 to TRBJ1-2; the D gene is possibly TRBD1 (5 bases). This clonotype was obtained from a man younger than 30 who received the YFV17D yellow fever vaccine. The sequencing used PBMCs, collected 15 days after the yellow fever booster vaccination. The CDR3 loop reads CASSVEGIPSSRGYTF. DNA of the CDR3: TGTGCCAGCAGCGTGGAGGGGATACCAAGTTCGCGTGGCTACACCTTC. The whole variable domain, remainder taken from reference TRBV9 and TRBJ1-2, is DSGVTQTPKHLITATGQRVTLRCSPRSGDLSVYWYQQSLDQGLQFLIQYYNGEERAKGNILERFSAQQFPDLHSELNLSSLELGDSALYFCASSVEGIPSSRGYTFGSGTRLTVV.